Presented here are 13 T cell receptor beta chains from one specimen sequenced in a study of regulatory T cells in long-lasting Graves disease. Construction of TCR beta libraries relied on iRepertoire HTBI primers and on Arm-PCR targeting CDR3 regions. One entry per CDR3 protein results from TCRdb running MiXCR on the multiplex PCR reads. This table has roughly 500,000 distinct CDR3 sequences, 20% to 25% appearing once. Documented time point: persistent/refractory GD, antithyroid drugs over 5 years with positive TRAb. Researchers made the TCR library from RNA that was extracted from PBMCs. The starting material was peripheral blood mononuclear cells (PBMCs), obtained when the disease was refractory, from a patient treated with antithyroid drugs. Source of these receptors: a female donor with Graves disease.

This rearrangement joins TRBV5-1 to TRBJ2-7, with D maybe TRBD2 (7 bases). Germline lookup yields CDR1 SGHRS and CDR2 YFSETQ. This CDR3 has 16 residues. V was cut by 2 bases and J by 2 bases, with 17 bases left in between. Here the CDR3 DNA reads TGCGCCAGCAGCTTACGGGGGCGGGAGCCCACCTACGAGCAGTACTTC. Protein: CASSLRGREPTYEQYF.

V and J are TRBV11-1 and TRBJ2-2; D is possibly TRBD2 (6 bases). The V end lost 6 bases, the J end lost 1 base, and 12 bases lay between the germline ends. This CDR3 is built from 15 residues. Germline V CDR1 and CDR2: SGHAT, FQDESV (reference sequence). CDR3 in amino acids: CASSTLGGNTGELFF. The DNA for the CDR3 is TGTGCCAGCAGTACACTGGGGGGGAACACCGGGGAGCTGTTTTTT.

The sample holds many counts of this clonotype. This may be a read error, as it is one base from a much larger clone. This chain uses TRBV27 with TRBJ1-1; perhaps TRBD1 as D (6 bases). The V gene lost 4 bases and the J gene lost 2 bases, with 11 bases spanning the gap. CDR3 size: 14 residues. Germline values: CDR1 MNHEY, CDR2 SMNVEV (reference sequence). The chain's CDR3 is CASSWGGLNTEAFF. The CDR3 region has the DNA TGTGCCAGCAGTTGGGGGGGCCTCAACACTGAAGCTTTCTTT.

The rearrangement joins TRBV27 to TRBJ2-6; 9 positions agree with TRBD1. With 0 bases clipped from V and 3 bases from J, the junction kept 9 bases outside the gene matches. Germline CDR1 and CDR2: MNHEY and SMNVEV (reference sequence). CDR3 length equals 19 residues. The CDR3 DNA sequence: TGTGCCAGCAGTTTATCGGCTAGGGACAGGGATGGTGGGGCCAACGTCCTGACTTTC. Amino acids: CASSLSARDRDGGANVLTF. Combining the CDR3 with reference TRBV27 and TRBJ2-6 gives the whole variable domain EAQVTQNPRYLITVTGKKLTVTCSQNMNHEYMSWYRQDPGLGLRQIYYSMNVEVTDKGDVPEGYKVSRKEKRNFPLILESPSPNQTSLYFCASSLSARDRDGGANVLTFGAGSRLTVL.

This chain uses TRBV7-8 with TRBJ2-7, with 10 bases that match TRBD2. CDR1 and CDR2 (germline): SGHVS, FQNEAQ. V gave up 5 bases and J gave up 1 base; unmatched junction bases: 20. The length of the CDR3 is 20 residues. The CDR3: CASSRAGRPSGGVGSYEQYF. The DNA of the CDR3 is TGTGCCAGCAGCAGGGCAGGGAGGCCTAGCGGGGGCGTAGGGTCCTACGAGCAGTACTTC. The variable domain in full, with the rest retrieved from reference TRBV7-8 and TRBJ2-7, is GAGVSQSPRYKVAKRGQDVALRCDPISGHVSLFWYQQALGQGPEFLTYFQNEAQLDKSGLPSDRFFAERPEGSVSTLKIQRTQQEDSAVYLCASSRAGRPSGGVGSYEQYFGPGTRLTVT.

In its sample, this clonotype was seen a few times. This chain uses TRBV7-2 with TRBJ1-1; TRBD1 is a possible D gene (6 bases). Per the germline V gene, CDR1 is SGHTA and CDR2 is FQGNSA. V gave up 5 bases and J gave up 7 bases, with 11 bases separating them. This CDR3 is built from 12 residues. CDR3 residues: CASSTTGLEAFF. The CDR3, as DNA: TGTGCCAGCAGCACTACAGGGCTTGAAGCTTTCTTT.

This clonotype was seen ten or more times. This chain connects TRBV29-1 to TRBJ1-1; perhaps TRBD1 as D (5 bases). Germline CDR1 reads SQVTM; CDR2 reads ANQGSEA. Between the trimmed V and J ends, which lost 6 bases and 8 bases, there was a span of 13 bases. The CDR3 runs 11 residues. The CDR3 protein is CSVQGRGEAFF. The CDR3 DNA follows: TGCAGCGTCCAGGGTAGGGGCGAAGCTTTCTTT. Using reference TRBV29-1 and TRBJ1-1 for the parts outside the CDR3, the full variable domain is SAVISQKPSRDICQRGTSLTIQCQVDSQVTMMFWYRQQPGQSLTLIATANQGSEATYESGFVIDKFPISRPNLTFSTLTVSNMSPEDSSIYLCSVQGRGEAFFGQGTRLTVV.

This clonotype was detected a few times. This chain joins TRBV5-1 and TRBJ2-2; TRBD1 might be the D (6 bases). Trimming pared 4 bases from V and 4 bases from J, leaving 14 bases between. Germline loops: CDR1 SGHRS, CDR2 YFSETQ. This CDR3 has 15 amino acids. CDR3 DNA sequence: TGCGCCAGCAGCCCCAGGGGAGACGGCACCGGGGAGCTGTTTTTT. Encoded protein: CASSPRGDGTGELFF.

This clonotype appeared a few times. J is TRBJ2-7 and V is TRBV6-1, with TRBD2 identical over 13 bases. Unmatched junction bases numbered 9, after V lost 8 bases and J lost 2 bases. The germline CDR1 and CDR2 sequences are MNHNS and SASEGT. This CDR3 has 16 amino acids. In DNA form, the CDR3 reads TGTGCCAGCTCGGGACTAGCGGGGACAACCGCCTACGAGCAGTACTTC. Its protein is CASSGLAGTTAYEQYF.

This clonotype was found many times. The V gene is TRBV27, the J gene TRBJ1-2; D remains ambiguous. The CDR3 runs to 15 residues. The germline gives CDR1 MNHEY, CDR2 SMNVEV (reference sequence). Trimming took off 8 bases at V and 2 bases at J, with 18 bases between the two ends. The CDR3 protein is CASRPRTGANYGYTF. CDR3 bases: TGTGCCAGCCGACCCCGGACGGGCGCGAACTATGGCTACACCTTC.

In its sample, this clonotype was seen many times. The V call is TRBV28, the J call TRBJ2-7; D is perhaps TRBD1 (5 bases). Germline V gives CDR1 MDHEN, CDR2 SYDVKM. V was clipped by 7 bases and J by 0 bases, with 19 bases between them. The CDR3 consists of 16 residues. The CDR3 nucleotides read TGTGCCAGCACCCAAATAAGGGGCTTTAGCTCCTACGAGCAGTACTTC. Translation gives CASTQIRGFSSYEQYF.

The DNA for the CDR3 is TGTGCCACCAGCAGAGATCAGGGACAGGCGTCCTACGAGCAGTACTTC. This sequence encodes CATSRDQGQASYEQYF. The chain has TRBV15 and TRBJ2-7; 8 nucleotides line up with TRBD1. There are 16 residues in the CDR3. Germline V lookup: CDR1 LNHNV, CDR2 YYDKDF (reference sequence). Trimming at V came to 0 bases and at J to 1 base, leaving 5 bases not matched to a gene.

The chain has TRBV6-2 or TRBV6-3 and TRBJ2-7, with D perhaps TRBD2 (5 bases). Deletions cut 0 bases from V and 1 base from J, with 13 bases between. Germline V gene sequence: CDR1 MNHEY, CDR2 SVGEGT. The CDR3 runs 16 residues. The CDR3 sequence is CASSYSTGVGSYEQYF. The CDR3 region has the DNA TGTGCCAGCAGTTACTCGACCGGGGTGGGTTCCTACGAGCAGTACTTC.